This T cell receptor beta chain was recovered during a study of OX40 agonist ivuxolimab in advanced cancers. The assay was immunoSEQ multiplex PCR, and TCRdb's table has in-frame clones only and misses some. The sample has about 81,000 clones, approximately 90% seen once. This clone was counted a single time. The CDR3 runs 15 residues. The V end was cut by 10 bases, the J end by 4 bases, with 22 bases between. Germline CDR1 is LNHDA and CDR2 is SQIVND (reference sequence). This sequence originates from an adult with an advanced solid tumor such as melanoma, head and neck, liver or kidney cancer. The V and J genes are TRBV19 and TRBJ1-1, with D possibly TRBD1 on 5 matching bases. The sample here was CD4+ or CD8+ T cells sorted from blood, taken in a trial of the OX40 agonist ivuxolimab. Here the CDR3 DNA reads TGTGCCACCTCCGGGGGTCCAGGGAGGGGCACTGAAGCTTTCTTT. This encodes CATSGGPGRGTEAFF.